This T cell receptor (beta chain) is from a study of T cell clonotyping in hematopoietic cell transplantation. Regarding the study as a whole: Without cell sorting, CD4 versus CD8 contributions remain unresolved. Few recipient clonotypes overlapped donors; over 95% were de novo at given depth.

Profiled with immunoSEQ multiplex PCR; TCRdb holds only in-frame clones, not every one. The sample carries approximately 12,000 clones, approximately 68% recorded once. Samples: about 28 days before transplant, then days 30, 100 and 180 after. Concerning this clone itself: Its antigen is undetermined.

The germline V gene encodes CDR1 MGHRA and CDR2 YSYEKL. Trimming stripped 1 base from V and 6 bases from J, with 16 bases between. There are 15 residues in the CDR3. This specimen consisted of peripheral blood mononuclear cells, obtained 180 days after allogeneic stem cell transplant. The rearrangement uses TRBV4-1 and TRBJ2-7; D assignment may be TRBD1 or TRBD2 (6 bases each). This clonotype was obtained from a male patient aged 60 to 75 who had an allogeneic stem cell transplant from an unrelated donor, so the T cells may come from the graft donor. Some clones in this sample may be carry-over from other donors' samples. In nucleotides, the CDR3 is TGCGCCAGCAGCCAAGCCACGGGGGCTGGTGGCGAGCAGTACTTC. It specifies CASSQATGAGGEQYF.